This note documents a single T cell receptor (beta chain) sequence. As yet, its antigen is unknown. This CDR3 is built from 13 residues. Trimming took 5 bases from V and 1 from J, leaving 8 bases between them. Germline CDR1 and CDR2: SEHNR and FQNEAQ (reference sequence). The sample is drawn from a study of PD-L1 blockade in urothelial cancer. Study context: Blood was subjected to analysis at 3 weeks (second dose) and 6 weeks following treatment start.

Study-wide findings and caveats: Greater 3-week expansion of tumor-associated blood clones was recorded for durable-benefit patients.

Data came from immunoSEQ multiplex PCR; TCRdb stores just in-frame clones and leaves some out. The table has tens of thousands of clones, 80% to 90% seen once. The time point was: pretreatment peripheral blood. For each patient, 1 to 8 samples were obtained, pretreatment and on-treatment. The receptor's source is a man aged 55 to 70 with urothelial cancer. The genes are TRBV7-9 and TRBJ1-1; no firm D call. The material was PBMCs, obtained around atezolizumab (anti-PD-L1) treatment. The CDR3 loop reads CASSHDWNTEAFF. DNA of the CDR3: TGTGCCAGCAGCCACGACTGGAACACTGAAGCTTTCTTT. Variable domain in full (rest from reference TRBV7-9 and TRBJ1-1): DTGVSQNPRHKITKRGQNVTFRCDPISEHNRLYWYRQTLGQGPEFLTYFQNEAQLEKSRLLSDRFSAERPKGSFSTLEIQRTEQGDSAMYLCASSHDWNTEAFFGQGTRLTVV.